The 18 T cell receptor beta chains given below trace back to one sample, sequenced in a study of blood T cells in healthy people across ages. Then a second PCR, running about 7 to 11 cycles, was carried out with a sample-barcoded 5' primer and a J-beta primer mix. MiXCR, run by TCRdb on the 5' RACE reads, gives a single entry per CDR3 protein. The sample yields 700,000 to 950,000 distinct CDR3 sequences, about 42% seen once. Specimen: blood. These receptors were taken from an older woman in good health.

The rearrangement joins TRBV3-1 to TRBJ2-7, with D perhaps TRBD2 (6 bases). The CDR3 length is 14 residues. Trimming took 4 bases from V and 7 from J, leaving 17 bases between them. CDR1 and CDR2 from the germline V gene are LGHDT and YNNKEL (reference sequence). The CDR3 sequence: CASSPDGGRTEQYF. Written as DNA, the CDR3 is TGTGCCAGCAGCCCAGACGGGGGACGCACGGAGCAGTACTTC.

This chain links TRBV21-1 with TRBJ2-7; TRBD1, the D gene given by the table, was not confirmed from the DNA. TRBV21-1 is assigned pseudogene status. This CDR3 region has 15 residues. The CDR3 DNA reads TGTGCCAGCAGCAATCACCGGGACAGGGGTTACGAGCGGTACTTC. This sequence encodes CASSNHRDRGYERYF.

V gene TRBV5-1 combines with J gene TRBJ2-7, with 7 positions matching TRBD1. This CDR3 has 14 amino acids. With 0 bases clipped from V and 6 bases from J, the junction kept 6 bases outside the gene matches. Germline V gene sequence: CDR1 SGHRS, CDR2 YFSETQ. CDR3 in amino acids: CASSLALNRGEQYF. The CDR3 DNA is TGCGCCAGCAGCTTGGCCCTTAACAGGGGCGAGCAGTACTTC.

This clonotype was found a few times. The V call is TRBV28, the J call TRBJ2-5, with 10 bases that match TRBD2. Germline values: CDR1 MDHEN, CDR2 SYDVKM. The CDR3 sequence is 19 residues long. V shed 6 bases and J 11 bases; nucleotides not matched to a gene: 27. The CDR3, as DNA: TGTGCCAGCAGCCTCGGGGAGGGGCTAGCGGGAGCCCCATACAATGAGCAGTACTTC. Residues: CASSLGEGLAGAPYNEQYF.

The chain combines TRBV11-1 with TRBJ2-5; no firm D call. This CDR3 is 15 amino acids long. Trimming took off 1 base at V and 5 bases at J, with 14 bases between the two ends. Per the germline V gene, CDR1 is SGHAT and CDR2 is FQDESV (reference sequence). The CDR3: CASSLGAGPEETQYF. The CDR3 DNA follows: TGTGCCAGCAGCTTAGGGGCAGGACCGGAGGAGACCCAGTACTTC.

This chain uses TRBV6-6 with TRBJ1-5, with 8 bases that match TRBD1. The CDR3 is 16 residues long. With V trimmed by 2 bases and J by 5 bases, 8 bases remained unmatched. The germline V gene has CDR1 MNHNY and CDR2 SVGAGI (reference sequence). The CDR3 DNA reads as TGTGCCAGCAGTTACAATGACAGGGGACGATATCAGCCCCAGCATTTT. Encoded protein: CASSYNDRGRYQPQHF.

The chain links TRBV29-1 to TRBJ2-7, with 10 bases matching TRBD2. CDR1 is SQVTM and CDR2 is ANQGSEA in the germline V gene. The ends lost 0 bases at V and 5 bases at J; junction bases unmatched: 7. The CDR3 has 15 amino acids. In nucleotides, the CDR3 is TGCAGCGTTGAAGAATTAGCGGGGGGTGCGGACGAGCAGTACTTC. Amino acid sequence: CSVEELAGGADEQYF.

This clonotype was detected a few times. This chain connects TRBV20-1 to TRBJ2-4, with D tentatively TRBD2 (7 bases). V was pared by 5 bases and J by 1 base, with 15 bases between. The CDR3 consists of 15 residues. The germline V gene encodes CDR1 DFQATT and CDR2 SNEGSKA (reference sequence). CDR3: CSADGGLQAKNIQYF. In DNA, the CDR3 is TGCAGTGCTGACGGGGGGCTGCAGGCCAAAAACATTCAGTACTTC.

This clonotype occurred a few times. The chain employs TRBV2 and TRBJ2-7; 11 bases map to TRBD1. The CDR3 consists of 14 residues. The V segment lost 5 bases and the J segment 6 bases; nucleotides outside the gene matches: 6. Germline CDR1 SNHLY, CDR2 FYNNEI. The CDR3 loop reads CASSFRDRGGEQYF. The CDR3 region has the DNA TGTGCCAGCAGTTTCCGGGACAGGGGGGGCGAGCAGTACTTC.

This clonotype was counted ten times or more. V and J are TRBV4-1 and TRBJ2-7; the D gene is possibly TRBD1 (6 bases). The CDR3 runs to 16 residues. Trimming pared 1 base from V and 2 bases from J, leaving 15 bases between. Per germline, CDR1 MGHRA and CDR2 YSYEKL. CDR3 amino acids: CASSQAPGQKAYEQYF. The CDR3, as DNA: TGCGCCAGCAGCCAAGCCCCGGGACAAAAGGCCTACGAGCAGTACTTC.

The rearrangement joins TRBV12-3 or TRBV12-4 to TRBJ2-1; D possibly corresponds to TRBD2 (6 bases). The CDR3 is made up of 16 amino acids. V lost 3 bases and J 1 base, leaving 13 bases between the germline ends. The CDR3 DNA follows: TGTGCCAGCAGTTTTTTAACGGGAGTTTCCTACAATGAGCAGTTCTTC. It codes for CASSFLTGVSYNEQFF.

The CDR3 nucleotides are TGTGCCAGCAGCCAAGCCGCGGGGACCAGTAGGGGGGATGAGCAGTACTTC. Translating it yields CASSQAAGTSRGDEQYF. V is TRBV4-2 and J is TRBJ2-7; D may match TRBD1 or TRBD2 (6 bases each). V was pared by 1 base and J by 7 bases, with 23 bases between. The CDR3 is 17 residues long. The V gene's germline CDR1 is LGHNA and CDR2 YNFKEQ.

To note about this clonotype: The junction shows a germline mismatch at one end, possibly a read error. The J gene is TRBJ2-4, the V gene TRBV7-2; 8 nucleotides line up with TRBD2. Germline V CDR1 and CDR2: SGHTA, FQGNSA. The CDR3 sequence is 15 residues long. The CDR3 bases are TGTGCCGGCAGCTTGTTACTAGCGGAAAAAAACATTCAGTACTTC. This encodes CAGSLLLAEKNIQYF.

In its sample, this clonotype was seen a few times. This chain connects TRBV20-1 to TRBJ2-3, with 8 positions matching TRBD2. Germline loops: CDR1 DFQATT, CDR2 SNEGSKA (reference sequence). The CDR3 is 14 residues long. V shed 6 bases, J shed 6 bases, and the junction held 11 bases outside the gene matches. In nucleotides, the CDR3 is TGCAGTGCCCCTGCCGGGGGGGCAACGGATACGCAGTATTTT. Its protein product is CSAPAGGATDTQYF.

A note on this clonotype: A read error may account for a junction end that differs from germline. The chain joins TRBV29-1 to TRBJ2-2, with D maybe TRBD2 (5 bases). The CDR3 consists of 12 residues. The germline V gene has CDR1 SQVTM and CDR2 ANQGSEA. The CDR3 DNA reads TGCGGCGTTGAGGAGGATTCCGGGGAGCTGTTTTTT. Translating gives CGVEEDSGELFF.

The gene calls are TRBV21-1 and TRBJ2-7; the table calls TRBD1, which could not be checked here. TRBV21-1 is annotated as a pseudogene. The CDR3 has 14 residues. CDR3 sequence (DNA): TGTGCCAGCAGCAACCGGGACGGAGTTTGGGAGCAGTACTTC. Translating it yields CASSNRDGVWEQYF.

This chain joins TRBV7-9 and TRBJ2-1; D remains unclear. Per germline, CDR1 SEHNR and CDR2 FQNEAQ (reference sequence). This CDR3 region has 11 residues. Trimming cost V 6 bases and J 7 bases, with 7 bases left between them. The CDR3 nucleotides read TGTGCCAGCAGATCCGGGAATGAGCAGTTCTTC. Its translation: CASRSGNEQFF.

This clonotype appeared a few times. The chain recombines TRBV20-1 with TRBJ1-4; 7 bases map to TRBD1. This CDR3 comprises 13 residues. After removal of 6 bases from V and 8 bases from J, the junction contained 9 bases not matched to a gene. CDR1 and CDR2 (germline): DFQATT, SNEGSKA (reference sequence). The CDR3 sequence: CSAPATGYEKLFF. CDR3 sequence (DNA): TGCAGTGCCCCTGCGACAGGGTACGAAAAACTGTTTTTT.